These T cell receptor beta chains were read from a single sample in a study of blood T cell repertoires in COVID-19. Only in-frame clones appear in the TCRdb table, and some are missing; sequencing was by immunoSEQ multiplex PCR. The sample holds 35,000 to 40,000 clones, approximately 90% seen once. Material for sequencing was peripheral blood. The receptors shown here come from a man in his fifties or sixties with COVID-19, enrolled during active disease. Each CDR3 is given with its conserved first and last residue. The order of the fields is CDR3 protein, CDR3 DNA, V gene, J gene, clone size, CDR3 length, D gene. A D gene is named only where the DNA matches it firmly. The size entry is marked missing in some rows and otherwise reads once, few, many or a size class.

CDR3 protein: CASSGRDRGYTDTQYF
CDR3 DNA: TGTGCCAGCAGCGGACGGGACAGGGGATACACAGATACGCAGTATTTT
V gene: TRBV13
J gene: TRBJ2-3
clone size: -
CDR3 length: 16
D gene: TRBD1

CDR3 protein: CASSQEGRETQYF
CDR3 DNA: TGTGCCAGCAGCCAAGAAGGCAGGGAGACCCAGTACTTC
V gene: TRBV3-1/TRBV3-2
J gene: TRBJ2-5
clone size: -
CDR3 length: 13
D gene: -

CDR3 protein: CASYRPGQGAYEQYF
CDR3 DNA: TGTGCCAGCTACCGGCCGGGACAGGGCGCCTACGAGCAGTACTTC
V gene: TRBV28
J gene: TRBJ2-7
clone size: -
CDR3 length: 15
D gene: TRBD1

CDR3 protein: CASSTSPDRGYQPQHF
CDR3 DNA: TGTGCCAGCAGCACCTCCCCCGACAGGGGGTATCAGCCCCAGCATTTT
V gene: TRBV9
J gene: TRBJ1-5
clone size: -
CDR3 length: 16
D gene: TRBD1

CDR3 protein: CASSQVAVSTDTQYF
CDR3 DNA: TGCGCCAGCAGCCAAGTGGCGGTTAGCACAGATACGCAGTATTTT
V gene: TRBV4-1
J gene: TRBJ2-3
clone size: -
CDR3 length: 15
D gene: -

CDR3 protein: CASSPTLDGKNEQFF
CDR3 DNA: TGCGCCAGCAGTCCGACCCTAGACGGGAAAAATGAGCAGTTCTTC
V gene: TRBV4-3
J gene: TRBJ2-1
clone size: -
CDR3 length: 15
D gene: -

CDR3 protein: CASSGWGQGNEQFF
CDR3 DNA: TGTGCCAGCAGCGGGTGGGGGCAAGGCAATGAGCAGTTCTTC
V gene: TRBV9
J gene: TRBJ2-1
clone size: -
CDR3 length: 14
D gene: -

CDR3 protein: CASSDVRGTGVGDTQYF
CDR3 DNA: TGTGCCAGCAGTGATGTGAGGGGGACAGGGGTTGGGGATACGCAGTATTTT
V gene: TRBV2
J gene: TRBJ2-3
clone size: few
CDR3 length: 17
D gene: TRBD1

CDR3 protein: CASRLGGPYPCEQYF
CDR3 DNA: -
V gene: TRBV12-2
J gene: TRBJ2-7
clone size: -
CDR3 length: 15
D gene: -

CDR3 protein: CASSLVGLAGGGDTQYF
CDR3 DNA: TGCGCCAGCAGCTTGGTCGGACTAGCGGGTGGGGGAGATACGCAGTATTTT
V gene: TRBV5-1
J gene: TRBJ2-3
clone size: -
CDR3 length: 17
D gene: TRBD2

CDR3 protein: CASSYARNTEAFF
CDR3 DNA: TGTGCCAGCAGTTACGCCAGGAACACTGAAGCTTTCTTT
V gene: TRBV6-5
J gene: TRBJ1-1
clone size: -
CDR3 length: 13
D gene: -

CDR3 protein: CASSFQGVTNYGYTF
CDR3 DNA: TGTGCCAGCAGTTTTCAGGGGGTAACTAACTATGGCTACACCTTC
V gene: TRBV28
J gene: TRBJ1-2
clone size: few
CDR3 length: 15
D gene: TRBD1

CDR3 protein: CASIGDNLVQPQHF
CDR3 DNA: TGTGCCAGCATCGGGGACAACCTAGTTCAGCCCCAGCATTTT
V gene: TRBV28
J gene: TRBJ1-5
clone size: -
CDR3 length: 14
D gene: -

CDR3 protein: CASSSGGGLNYGYTF
CDR3 DNA: TGTGCCAGCAGCTCCGGGGGGGGACTGAACTATGGCTACACCTTC
V gene: TRBV11-2
J gene: TRBJ1-2
clone size: -
CDR3 length: 15
D gene: -

CDR3 protein: CASSVDAGWVMPQHF
CDR3 DNA: TGTGCCAGCAGTGTCGACGCCGGGTGGGTTATGCCCCAGCATTTT
V gene: TRBV2
J gene: TRBJ1-5
clone size: -
CDR3 length: 15
D gene: -

CDR3 protein: CASPGVISTDTQYF
CDR3 DNA: TGTGCCTCCCCGGGGGTAATTAGCACAGATACGCAGTATTTT
V gene: TRBV2
J gene: TRBJ2-3
clone size: -
CDR3 length: 14
D gene: -

CDR3 protein: CASSLSRTAQTF
CDR3 DNA: TGTGCCAGCAGTTTGTCTAGAACGGCTCAAACTTTC
V gene: TRBV12-3/TRBV12-4
J gene: TRBJ2-6
clone size: -
CDR3 length: 12
D gene: -

CDR3 protein: CASRPLLTGGKRGQYEQYF
CDR3 DNA: TGTGCCAGCAGACCCTTACTGACAGGGGGCAAAAGGGGTCAATACGAGCAGTACTTC
V gene: TRBV27
J gene: TRBJ2-7
clone size: -
CDR3 length: 19
D gene: TRBD1

CDR3 protein: CASSYSRASGTETQYF
CDR3 DNA: TGTGCCAGCAGTTACTCGAGGGCTAGCGGGACGGAGACCCAGTACTTC
V gene: TRBV6-2/TRBV6-3
J gene: TRBJ2-5
clone size: -
CDR3 length: 16
D gene: TRBD2

CDR3 protein: CASSFGSDGYTF
CDR3 DNA: TGTGCCAGCAGTTTCGGTTCCGATGGCTACACCTTC
V gene: TRBV12-3/TRBV12-4
J gene: TRBJ1-2
clone size: -
CDR3 length: 12
D gene: -

CDR3 protein: CASSLGGEESPLHF
CDR3 DNA: TGTGCCAGCAGCTTAGGCGGGGAAGAGTCACCCCTCCACTTT
V gene: TRBV7-9
J gene: TRBJ1-6
clone size: -
CDR3 length: 14
D gene: -

CDR3 protein: CASSEGDMGTQPQHF
CDR3 DNA: TGTGCCAGCAGTGAAGGGGACATGGGTACTCAGCCCCAGCATTTT
V gene: TRBV6-1
J gene: TRBJ1-5
clone size: -
CDR3 length: 15
D gene: -

CDR3 protein: CASSLGTSGLQETQYF
CDR3 DNA: TGCGCCAGCAGCTTGGGGACTAGCGGTCTCCAAGAGACCCAGTACTTC
V gene: TRBV5-1
J gene: TRBJ2-5
clone size: -
CDR3 length: 16
D gene: TRBD2

CDR3 protein: CATRGTPNTEAFF
CDR3 DNA: TGTGCCACCAGGGGGACACCGAACACTGAAGCTTTCTTT
V gene: TRBV24-1
J gene: TRBJ1-1
clone size: -
CDR3 length: 13
D gene: -

CDR3 protein: CASSDSSASGGSNEQFF
CDR3 DNA: TGTGCCAGCAGTGACTCTTCGGCTAGCGGGGGCAGTAATGAGCAGTTCTTC
V gene: TRBV6-4
J gene: TRBJ2-1
clone size: -
CDR3 length: 17
D gene: TRBD2

CDR3 protein: CASSRMTGANEKLFF
CDR3 DNA: TGTGCCAGCAGTAGAATGACAGGGGCAAATGAAAAACTGTTTTTT
V gene: TRBV7-9
J gene: TRBJ1-4
clone size: -
CDR3 length: 15
D gene: TRBD1